This TCR beta chain originates from a study of T cells in Graves' hyperthyroidism and ophthalmopathy. Study results and caveats: The model forecast ophthalmopathy, anticipating it by a median approximately 7 months before onset. Ophthalmopathy was distinguished from stable hyperthyroidism by 13 V-J signatures.

In regard to this clonotype: Its antigen is currently unknown.

This CDR3 spans 15 amino acids. Germline CDR1 SGHDT, CDR2 YYEEEE. The junction had 8 bases not matched to a gene; V was cut back by 1 base and J by 7 bases. Exclusion of patients followed from uncontrolled infection, other autoimmune disease, pregnancy or lactation. In making diagnoses, clinical symptoms, serum thyroxine and TRAb, thyroid ultrasound and orbital computed tomography were all used. There were TCR beta CDR3 regions amplified from RNA transcripts. A set of HTBI primers served as the primers for a first-round RT-PCR of the TCR CDR3. TCRdb passed the multiplex PCR reads through MiXCR, listing each CDR3 protein once. There are 660,000 or so distinct CDR3 sequences in the sample; 45% occur only once, and under 8% lies in the top ten.

The sequenced sample was peripheral blood or thyroid tissue (not recorded which). The TCR originated in an adult man with Graves' disease, either hyperthyroidism or ophthalmopathy (not recorded which). This chain connects TRBV5-6 to TRBJ1-5, with 7 bases fitting TRBD1. CDR3 loop: CASSLSLTGRQPQHF. CDR3 DNA: TGTGCCAGCAGCTTGAGTTTGACAGGGAGACAGCCCCAGCATTTT.